This T cell receptor beta chain appears in the sequencing data of a study of beta chain features in type 1 diabetes. Every isolated RNA sample was fully reverse transcribed, so sequencing captured expressed TCRB transcripts. Clones were read by immunoSEQ multiplex PCR, and TCRdb kept only the in-frame ones, dropping some. The data contain some 330,000 clones, approximately 10% of them singletons. The CDR3 loop spans 17 amino acids. With V trimmed by 4 bases and J by 0 bases, 6 bases remained unmatched. Germline loops: CDR1 SGHNT, CDR2 YYREEE (reference sequence). Sequenced sample: naive CD4+ T cells from blood. This clonotype was obtained from a woman in her 30s in good health. The chain joins TRBV5-4 to TRBJ2-1; 11 bases match TRBD2. This CDR3 is CASSREGLAASYNEQFF. For the CDR3, the DNA is TGTGCCAGCAGCAGGGAGGGACTAGCGGCCTCCTACAATGAGCAGTTCTTC.